These 27 T cell receptor beta chains were sequenced from one sample in a study of response to subunit inactivated influenza vaccine. TCRdb called the RT-PCR reads again in MiXCR, with one record for every CDR3 protein. The sample includes more than 500,000 distinct CDR3 sequences, 11% of them seen just once. The data were also submitted as part of a second study, on T cells expressing NK-cell markers. This second study says: A 5'RACE template switching approach incorporating UMIs was used to make TCR beta cDNA.

The specimen comprised PBMCs from blood, sampled on the day of vaccination. These receptors were collected from a man between 50 and 59 years old who received an inactivated influenza vaccine.

This clonotype was observed a few times. The chain links TRBV18 to TRBJ2-1; D may be TRBD1 (6 bases). CDR1 and CDR2 from the germline V gene are KGHSH and LQKENI. The V end lost 6 bases, the J end lost 4 bases, and 19 bases lay between the germline ends. The CDR3 runs 16 residues. CDR3 coding DNA: TGTGCCAGCTCCCCGAGCCGGCAGGGGATGTACAATGAGCAGTTCTTC. As protein: CASSPSRQGMYNEQFF.

This clonotype was detected a few times. The chain combines TRBV29-1 with TRBJ2-3; D not resolved. V dropped 0 bases and J dropped 6 bases, with 22 bases sitting between them. This CDR3 is 17 amino acids long. Germline V gene sequence: CDR1 SQVTM, CDR2 ANQGSEA. The CDR3 here is CSVEDFRRTHRLDTQYF. DNA of the CDR3: TGCAGCGTTGAAGATTTCCGCAGGACCCACCGACTGGATACGCAGTATTTT.

The V and J genes are TRBV20-1 and TRBJ2-5; weak D call: TRBD2 (6 bases). Trimming cost V 0 bases and J 5 bases, with 13 bases left between them. This CDR3 spans 14 amino acids. CDR1 is DFQATT and CDR2 is SNEGSKA in the germline V gene (reference sequence). The CDR3 DNA is TGCAGTGCTAGAGATCTTGGAGGGTTGGAGACCCAGTACTTC. This sequence encodes CSARDLGGLETQYF.

This clonotype was detected a few times. This chain connects TRBV14 to TRBJ2-7; D uncertain. V lost 3 bases, J lost 7 bases, and 13 bases lay in between. The CDR3 extends over 13 amino acids. CDR1 is SGHDN and CDR2 is FVKESK in the germline V gene. CDR3 in DNA: TGTGCCAGCAGCCACAGCCATTTGGGGGAGCAGTACTTC. Translated, it gives CASSHSHLGEQYF.

Only a few counts were recorded for this clonotype. The genes are TRBV6-1 and TRBJ1-6, with D maybe TRBD1 (5 bases). This CDR3 has 15 amino acids. Germline lookup yields CDR1 MNHNS and CDR2 SASEGT. The ends were cut back, 2 bases at V and 5 bases at J, with 10 bases in the middle. The CDR3 sequence is CASSETGQNNSPLHF. Here the CDR3 DNA reads TGTGCCAGCAGTGAAACGGGGCAGAATAATTCACCCCTCCACTTT.

The gene calls are TRBV28 and TRBJ2-7, with TRBD1 matching over 7 bases. Trimming took 5 bases from V and 9 from J; bases not matched to a gene: 10. Germline assignment: CDR1 MDHEN and CDR2 SYDVKM. The CDR3 is 13 residues long. CDR3 sequence: CASSLGTALGQYF. The DNA of the CDR3 is TGTGCCAGCAGTCTGGGGACAGCCCTAGGGCAGTACTTC.

This clonotype was seen only a few times. The chain has TRBV20-1 and TRBJ2-3, with TRBD2 matching 10 bases. Germline V gives CDR1 DFQATT, CDR2 SNEGSKA (reference sequence). CDR3 size: 13 residues. Trimming at V came to 6 bases and at J to 4 bases, leaving 4 bases not matched to a gene. CDR3 amino acids: CSATSGTPDTQYF. CDR3 nucleotide sequence: TGCAGTGCAACTAGCGGGACCCCAGATACGCAGTATTTT.

CDR3 in DNA: TGCGCCAGCAGTCAACTTTGGCGGGACAGGGGCACCTACGAGCAGTACTTC. Its translation: CASSQLWRDRGTYEQYF. The genes are TRBV23-1 and TRBJ2-7, with 10 bases matching TRBD1. TRBV23-1 is identified as an open reading frame with a role that is uncertain. The J segment lost 2 bases and the V segment lost 2 bases, leaving 9 bases of the junction unmatched. CDR3 length: 17 amino acids.

This chain uses TRBV20-1 with TRBJ2-1; D might be TRBD1 (7 bases). This CDR3 is 14 amino acids long. Germline V CDR1 and CDR2: DFQATT, SNEGSKA (reference sequence). This CDR3 reads CSAGGQRAINEQFF. Here the CDR3 DNA reads TGCAGCGCAGGGGGGCAGCGGGCGATCAATGAGCAGTTCTTC.

The rearrangement joins TRBV12-3 or TRBV12-4 to TRBJ2-5, with 7 nucleotides matching TRBD1. The CDR3 consists of 14 residues. Germline trimming cut 1 base from V and 5 bases from J; bases unmatched to any gene: 4. The CDR3 sequence is CASSLEGASETQYF. CDR3 nucleotides: TGTGCCAGCAGTTTAGAGGGGGCTAGTGAGACCCAGTACTTC.

There are a few counts of this clonotype. V usage is TRBV3-1 and J usage is TRBJ2-5, with 8 bases lining up with TRBD2. CDR1 LGHDT and CDR2 YNNKEL come from the germline V gene (reference sequence). The CDR3 extends over 18 amino acids. V lost 1 base, J lost 3 bases, and 13 bases stayed unmatched. The chain's CDR3 is CASSQGGLAGRHKETQYF. The DNA for the CDR3 is TGTGCCAGCAGCCAAGGTGGCCTAGCGGGTAGGCACAAAGAGACCCAGTACTTC.

The chain is built from TRBV10-3 and TRBJ2-7; D not resolved. The ends were cut back, 3 bases at V and 5 bases at J, with 17 bases in the middle. CDR1 is ENHRY and CDR2 is SYGVKD in the germline V gene. The CDR3 is 15 residues long. The CDR3 reads CAISDPGPQQDEQYF. In DNA form, the CDR3 reads TGTGCCATCAGTGACCCTGGCCCTCAACAAGACGAGCAGTACTTC.

This clonotype came up a few times. The chain is built from TRBV7-2 and TRBJ2-1; TRBD2 matches 7 bases. This CDR3 is 15 amino acids long. V dropped 5 bases and J dropped 0; count of bases not matched to a gene: 4. The germline V gene has CDR1 SGHTA and CDR2 FQGNSA. The CDR3 protein is CASSRLAASYNEQFF. The CDR3 DNA reads as TGTGCCAGCAGCCGCCTAGCGGCCTCCTACAATGAGCAGTTCTTC. The entire variable domain, with the rest obtained from reference TRBV7-2 and TRBJ2-1, is as follows: GAGVSQSPSNKVTEKGKDVELRCDPISGHTALYWYRQSLGQGLEFLIYFQGNSAPDKSGLPSDRFSAERTGGSVSTLTIQRTQQEDSAVYLCASSRLAASYNEQFFGPGTRLTVL.

This clonotype has a handful of counts. The chain carries TRBV7-2 and TRBJ2-1, with no clear D. Germline CDR1 is SGHTA and CDR2 is FQGNSA. The CDR3 has 15 residues. Trimming took off 2 bases at V and 1 base at J, with 9 bases between the two ends. The CDR3 sequence: CASSLNAVSYNEQFF. In DNA form, the CDR3 reads TGTGCCAGCAGCTTAAATGCCGTGTCCTACAATGAGCAGTTCTTC.

The CDR3 DNA reads as TGCAGCGTTGAAGGGAGGGGCTACGAGCAGTACTTC. Residues: CSVEGRGYEQYF. This chain joins TRBV29-1 and TRBJ2-7; the D gene is possibly TRBD2 (6 bases). This CDR3 spans 12 amino acids. Trimming pared 1 base from V and 3 bases from J, leaving 7 bases between. The germline gives CDR1 SQVTM, CDR2 ANQGSEA.

This clonotype has only a few counts. V and J are TRBV12-3 or TRBV12-4 and TRBJ2-3, with D unclear. The ends were cut back, 6 bases at V and 9 bases at J, with 13 bases in the middle. This CDR3 spans 12 amino acids. CDR3 DNA sequence: TGTGCCAGCAGCCCGACCCTAGTCACGCAGTATTTT. It encodes CASSPTLVTQYF.

This clonotype was seen ten or more times. The rearrangement links TRBV28 to TRBJ2-7; D might be TRBD2 (6 bases). The CDR3 length is 17 residues. Trimming cost V 2 bases and J 4 bases, with 21 bases left between them. Germline V gives CDR1 MDHEN, CDR2 SYDVKM. The CDR3 DNA reads TGTGCCAGCAGTTTAAGTTCCGTGGCGGGACCCCATTACGAGCAGTACTTC. Its protein product is CASSLSSVAGPHYEQYF.

This clonotype was detected many times. The chain has TRBV6-6 and TRBJ1-1; 7 nucleotides match TRBD1. Germline CDR1 and CDR2: MNHNY and SVGAGI (reference sequence). The trim removed 7 bases at V and 7 bases at J, leaving 9 bases unmatched. The CDR3 has 13 amino acids. CDR3 DNA: TGTGCCAGCACCTACCCAGGGGGTGGTGAAGCTTTCTTT. Translating it yields CASTYPGGGEAFF.

This clonotype has more than one count but fewer than ten. The chain combines TRBV5-1 with TRBJ1-3; D not certain. The CDR3 length is 13 residues. Germline V gene data show CDR1 as SGHRS and CDR2 as YFSETQ. V gave up 2 bases and J gave up 2 bases, with 5 bases separating them. DNA for the CDR3: TGCGCCAGCAGCTTAGGTACTGGAAACACCATATATTTT. Amino acid sequence: CASSLGTGNTIYF.

In its sample, this clonotype was seen many times. The V gene is TRBV12-3 or TRBV12-4, the J gene TRBJ2-7; D ambiguous. The CDR3 consists of 14 residues. The V gene lost 2 bases and the J gene lost 0 bases, with 8 bases spanning the gap. The DNA for the CDR3 is TGTGCCAGCAGTTTATCGGCAGGCTCCTACGAGCAGTACTTC. Protein: CASSLSAGSYEQYF.

This clonotype occurred a few times. The rearrangement links TRBV15 to TRBJ2-5; D may be TRBD1 or TRBD2 (5 bases each). V shed 0 bases and J shed 1 base, with 9 bases lying between them. CDR1 and CDR2 (germline): LNHNV, YYDKDF (reference sequence). This CDR3 spans 15 amino acids. CDR3 DNA sequence: TGTGCCACCAGCAGAGATCCCGGGGCCCAAGAGACCCAGTACTTC. Translation: CATSRDPGAQETQYF.

This clonotype was counted only a few times. V and J are TRBV12-3 or TRBV12-4 and TRBJ1-1, with D possibly being TRBD1 (5 bases). The length of the CDR3 is 11 residues. The V end lost 6 bases, the J end lost 7 bases, and 9 bases lay between the germline ends. The CDR3 DNA reads as TGTGCCAGCAGCCGGGGCCTTGAAGCTTTCTTT. It specifies CASSRGLEAFF.

The table lists this clonotype with a few counts. This chain connects TRBV4-2 to TRBJ1-4, with a tentative D call TRBD1 (5 bases). In germline, CDR1 is LGHNA, CDR2 YNFKEQ. CDR3 length: 16 residues. The V end lost 4 bases, the J end lost 8 bases, and 20 bases lay between the germline ends. The CDR3, as DNA: TGTGCCAGCAGCCTACAAGGTTCAGGGTTGAAAGAAAAACTGTTTTTT. This codes for CASSLQGSGLKEKLFF.

The chain carries TRBV12-3 or TRBV12-4 and TRBJ1-4; 8 bases map to TRBD1. V was pared by 0 bases and J by 12 bases, with 9 bases of the junction left unmatched. This CDR3 contains 15 residues. The CDR3 region has the DNA TGTGCCAGCAGTTTAGCGAGACAGGGGCCGTTGGAACTGTTTTTT. Translating gives CASSLARQGPLELFF.

This clonotype was observed many times. The chain uses TRBV4-1 and TRBJ1-2, with TRBD1 matching 8 bases. After removal of 3 bases from V and 4 bases from J, the junction contained 4 bases not matched to a gene. The CDR3 extends over 14 amino acids. Germline CDR1 and CDR2: MGHRA and YSYEKL. The CDR3 bases are TGCGCCAGCAGCCACCACGACAGGGGCTATGGCTACACCTTC. It yields the protein CASSHHDRGYGYTF.

This clonotype was observed a few times. This sequence joins TRBV28 and TRBJ1-2; no firm D call. Germline V CDR1 and CDR2: MDHEN, SYDVKM. The germline V and J ends were trimmed by 6 bases and 4 bases, with 15 bases remaining between them. CDR3 length: 14 amino acids. CDR3 protein: CASSERVIVYGYTF. The CDR3 coding sequence is TGTGCCAGCAGCGAACGGGTGATTGTCTATGGCTACACCTTC.

This clonotype occurred a few times. The chain combines TRBV29-1 with TRBJ2-1; 8 bases are a match to TRBD1. Germline V lookup: CDR1 SQVTM, CDR2 ANQGSEA. Trimming at V came to 7 bases and at J to 3 bases, leaving 8 bases not matched to a gene. The CDR3 is made up of 14 amino acids. The CDR3 loop is CSALPGTGYNEQFF. CDR3 nucleotide sequence: TGCAGCGCCCTACCCGGGACAGGCTACAATGAGCAGTTCTTC.